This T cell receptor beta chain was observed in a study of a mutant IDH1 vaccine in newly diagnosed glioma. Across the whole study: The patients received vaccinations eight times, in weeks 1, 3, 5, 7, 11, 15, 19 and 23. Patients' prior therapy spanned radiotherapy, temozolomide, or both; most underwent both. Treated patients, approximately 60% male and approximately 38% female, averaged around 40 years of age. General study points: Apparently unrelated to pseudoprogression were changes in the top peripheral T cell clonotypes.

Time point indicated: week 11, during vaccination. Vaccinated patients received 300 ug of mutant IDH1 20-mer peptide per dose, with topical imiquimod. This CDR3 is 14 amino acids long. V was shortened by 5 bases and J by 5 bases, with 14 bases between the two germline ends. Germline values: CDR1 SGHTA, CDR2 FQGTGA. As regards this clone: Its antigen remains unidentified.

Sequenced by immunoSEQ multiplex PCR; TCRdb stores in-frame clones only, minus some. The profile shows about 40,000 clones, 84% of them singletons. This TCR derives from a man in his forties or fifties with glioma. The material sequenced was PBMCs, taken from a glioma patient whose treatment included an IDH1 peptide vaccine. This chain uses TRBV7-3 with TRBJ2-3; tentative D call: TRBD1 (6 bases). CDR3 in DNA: TGTGCCAGCAGCCCAGGGGTAGGGGGAGATACGCAGTATTTT. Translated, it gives CASSPGVGGDTQYF. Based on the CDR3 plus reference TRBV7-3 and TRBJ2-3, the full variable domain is GAGVSQTPSNKVTEKGKYVELRCDPISGHTALYWYRQSLGQGPEFLIYFQGTGAADDSGLPNDRFFAVRPEGSVSTLKIQRTERGDSAVYLCASSPGVGGDTQYFGPGTRLTVL.